The table lists the clone carrying this T cell receptor beta chain with many counts. TCR beta CDR3 region amplification was performed from RNA transcripts. RT-PCR in the first round (using the HTBI primer set) targeted the TCR CDR3. Using its own MiXCR run on the multiplex PCR reads, TCRdb lists one record per CDR3 protein. The data contain a few hundred thousand distinct CDR3 sequences, about 15% of them singletons. The sample comes from a study of T cells in Graves' hyperthyroidism and ophthalmopathy. Material: blood. This TCR came from a young woman with Graves' hyperthyroidism.

CDR3 residues: CASSAGGQRKQGGYGYTF. CDR3 DNA sequence: TGTGCCAGCAGCGCAGGGGGCCAGAGAAAACAGGGAGGCTATGGCTACACCTTC. V and J are TRBV6-1 and TRBJ1-2; 8 bases are shared with TRBD1. The CDR3 spans 18 residues. Germline CDR1 is MNHNS and CDR2 is SASEGT. V trimming: 6 bases; J trimming: 4 bases; junction bases outside the gene matches: 19.